Listed here are 18 T cell receptor beta chains from one sample, sequenced in a study of shared clonotypes between healthy human individuals. Produced via immunoSEQ multiplex PCR; TCRdb's table is partial and in-frame only. The sample shows 450,000 to 650,000 clones, around 76% of them seen only once. Sequencing used PBMCs. The receptors come from a woman aged 40 to 55 in good health. Some clones in this sample may be carry-over from other donors' samples.

The chain recombines TRBV28 with TRBJ1-2, with TRBD1 matching 8 bases. The CDR3 runs to 13 residues. The germline V gene encodes CDR1 MDHEN and CDR2 SYDVKM. V shed 9 bases and J 5 bases; nucleotides not matched to a gene: 8. The CDR3 loop is CASADRALYGYTF. CDR3 DNA sequence: TGTGCCAGTGCGGACAGGGCACTTTATGGCTACACCTTC.

The chain employs TRBV10-3 and TRBJ2-3; D ambiguous. In germline, CDR1 is ENHRY, CDR2 SYGVKD. The CDR3 runs to 12 residues. V shed 0 bases and J shed 3 bases, with 1 base lying between them. The CDR3 sequence: CAISESTDTQYF. As DNA, the CDR3 is TGTGCCATCAGTGAGTCGACAGATACGCAGTATTTT.

There are a few counts of this clone. This chain connects TRBV4-1 to TRBJ2-4; 7 nucleotides align to TRBD1. The CDR3 sequence is 14 residues long. Per the germline V gene, CDR1 is MGHRA and CDR2 is YSYEKL. Trimming removed 4 bases from V and 7 bases from J; junction bases left unmatched: 7. The CDR3 DNA is TGCGCCAGCAGCCTAGAGGGGACAGACAACATTCAGTACTTC. This sequence encodes CASSLEGTDNIQYF.

Concerning this clone itself: A far larger clone is one nucleotide away, so this likely arose from a read error. In nucleotides, the CDR3 is TGTGCCTGGATCTCTCTGGGGACCAGGGGTCGGGGCTATGGCTACACCTTC. Translating gives CAWISLGTRGRGYGYTF. The gene calls are TRBV30 and TRBJ1-2; D might be TRBD1 (6 bases). V was trimmed by 4 bases and J by 4 bases, leaving 25 bases between them. The V gene's germline CDR1 is GTSNPN and CDR2 SVGIG (reference sequence). This CDR3 is built from 17 residues.

The sample holds one count of this clone. The chain recombines TRBV27 with TRBJ2-3; TRBD1 matches at 8 bases. The J segment lost 1 base and the V segment lost 3 bases, leaving 6 bases of the junction unmatched. This CDR3 has 16 amino acids. The V gene's germline CDR1 is MNHEY and CDR2 SMNVEV (reference sequence). The chain's CDR3 is CASSFLQGAGTDTQYF. For the CDR3, the DNA is TGTGCCAGCAGTTTCCTCCAGGGGGCCGGCACAGATACGCAGTATTTT.

The chain is built from TRBV18 and TRBJ2-3; TRBD1 matches 10 bases. The CDR3 length is 19 residues. The junction had 19 bases not matched to a gene; V was cut back by 5 bases and J by 5 bases. In germline, CDR1 is KGHSH, CDR2 LQKENI. The CDR3 DNA reads TGTGCCAGCTCAGGAACGCCCGACGAGGACAGGGGGTTCGGAGATACGCAGTATTTT. Translating it yields CASSGTPDEDRGFGDTQYF.

The chain links TRBV9 to TRBJ2-1; perhaps D is TRBD1 or TRBD2 (5 bases each). CDR1 is SGDLS, CDR2 YYNGEE, per germline. V was trimmed by 0 bases and J by 9 bases, leaving 16 bases between them. CDR3 length: 15 amino acids. This CDR3 reads CASSVDPQTGGEQFF. Written as DNA, the CDR3 is TGTGCCAGCAGCGTAGATCCCCAAACTGGGGGTGAGCAGTTCTTC.

This rearrangement joins TRBV7-2 to TRBJ2-5; D remains unclear. Germline loops: CDR1 SGHTA, CDR2 FQGNSA. Trimming shortened V by 3 bases and J by 5 bases, and 10 bases separated the two germline ends. There are 13 residues in the CDR3. This chain's CDR3 is CASSFRSPETQYF. The CDR3 bases are TGTGCCAGCAGCTTTCGCTCACCGGAGACCCAGTACTTC.

V is TRBV6-6 and J is TRBJ2-5; 9 bases fit TRBD1. Looked up from germline, CDR1 is MNHNY and CDR2 is SVGAGI (reference sequence). Losses at the gene ends were 5 bases for V and 5 bases for J; bases not matched to a gene: 3. This CDR3 is 13 amino acids long. The CDR3: CASSTTGGETQYF. DNA of the CDR3: TGTGCCAGCAGTACGACAGGGGGGGAGACCCAGTACTTC.

The rearrangement uses TRBV7-9 and TRBJ2-1; 8 bases align to TRBD2. J gave up 10 bases and V 2 bases, and 10 bases lay outside the gene matches. The CDR3 extends over 15 amino acids. CDR1 and CDR2 from the germline V gene are SEHNR and FQNEAQ (reference sequence). CDR3 residues: CASSLNPGRGREQFF. Written as DNA, the CDR3 is TGTGCCAGCAGCTTAAACCCCGGGAGGGGGAGGGAGCAGTTCTTC.

The rearrangement joins TRBV27 to TRBJ1-1; no definite D call. The germline CDR1 and CDR2 sequences are MNHEY and SMNVEV (reference sequence). V shed 8 bases and J shed 6 bases, with 19 bases lying between them. The CDR3 length is 14 residues. The CDR3 DNA reads as TGTGCCAGCCGAAGGGCAGGTTTTGGGTCTGAAGCTTTCTTT. It yields the protein CASRRAGFGSEAFF.

The genes are TRBV14 and TRBJ1-2, with no clear D. From germline, CDR1 is SGHDN and CDR2 FVKESK. The ends were cut back, 3 bases at V and 7 bases at J, with 12 bases in the middle. This CDR3 has 13 residues. The CDR3 here is CASSQDSQFGYTF. CDR3 DNA: TGTGCCAGCAGCCAGGACTCGCAGTTTGGCTACACCTTC.

On this clone itself: This likely traces to a read error, being one base from a far larger clone. The chain joins TRBV30 to TRBJ1-5; no clear D. The CDR3 sequence is 13 residues long. Per germline, CDR1 GTSNPN and CDR2 SVGIG (reference sequence). The germline V and J ends were trimmed by 3 bases and 2 bases, with 8 bases remaining between them. The CDR3 spells CAWRNGGNQPQHF. The CDR3 coding sequence is TGTGCCTGGAGAAACGGGGGCAATCAGCCCCAGCATTTT.

V usage is TRBV7-3 and J usage is TRBJ2-1, with 14 nucleotides matching TRBD2. Germline V gene sequence: CDR1 SGHTA, CDR2 FQGTGA. Trimming at V came to 2 bases and at J to 10 bases, leaving 7 bases not matched to a gene. The CDR3 totals 16 residues. CDR3 in DNA: TGTGCCAGCAGCTTAGTGGGACTAGCGGGAGCCCAGGAGCAGTTCTTC. As protein: CASSLVGLAGAQEQFF.

The chain recombines TRBV21-1 with TRBJ2-7; the D call in the table, TRBD2, was not verified against the DNA. TRBV21-1 is given as a pseudogene. This CDR3 has 15 amino acids. The CDR3 is CASSKSVLGAGEQYF. The CDR3 DNA reads TGTGCCAGCAGCAAATCGGTCCTGGGAGCGGGTGAGCAGTACTTC.

This chain links TRBV11-2 with TRBJ1-5; weak D call: TRBD1 (5 bases). The V and J ends lost 4 bases and 6 bases respectively, with 19 bases between them. Germline CDR1 is SGHAT and CDR2 is FQNNGV. CDR3 length: 16 residues. DNA for the CDR3: TGTGCCAGCAGCTCAAGCGGGGCAGGAACTAGTCAGCCCCAGCATTTT. This sequence encodes CASSSSGAGTSQPQHF.

V is TRBV19 and J is TRBJ1-1; TRBD1 is a possible D gene (6 bases). The germline CDR1 and CDR2 sequences are LNHDA and SQIVND (reference sequence). The CDR3 totals 14 residues. Trimming stripped 2 bases from V and 3 bases from J, with 10 bases between. This CDR3 reads CASSISRGYTEAFF. CDR3 in DNA: TGTGCCAGTAGTATATCCAGGGGATACACTGAAGCTTTCTTT.

The V and J genes are TRBV6-6 and TRBJ2-1; D perhaps matches TRBD1 (5 bases). Germline CDR1 MNHNY, CDR2 SVGAGI (reference sequence). Trimming stripped 7 bases from V and 4 bases from J, with 5 bases between. The CDR3 covers 11 residues. In DNA form, the CDR3 reads TGTGCCAGCAAGGGGTACAATGAGCAGTTCTTC. Its protein product is CASKGYNEQFF.